These T cell receptor beta chains were read from a single sample in a study of regulatory T cells in long-lasting Graves disease. TCRdb used MiXCR to reprocess the multiplex PCR reads, holding one entry per CDR3 protein. The data hold more than 450,000 distinct CDR3 sequences, with about 17% observed a single time. These same records also appear under a second study, on T cells in Graves' hyperthyroidism and ophthalmopathy.

The sequencing here drew on peripheral blood mononuclear cells (PBMCs), taken at new diagnosis, from a patient treated with antithyroid drugs. These receptors originate from a man aged 40-49 years with Graves disease. Both conserved end residues are part of each CDR3. A D gene is named only where the DNA matches it firmly. A clone size is listed for some rows: how often the clone was seen (once, few, many), or a class if it is expanded.

many	TRBJ2-7	TRBD2	TRBV6-1	CASGRAGYEQYF	TGTGCGTCCGGGAGGGCCGGGTACGAGCAGTACTTC
.	TRBJ2-7	TRBD2	TRBV30	CAWRVSLAGLYEQYF	TGTGCCTGGAGGGTCTCACTAGCGGGCCTCTACGAGCAGTACTTC
many	TRBJ1-1	TRBD1	TRBV20-1	CSARDGRGANTEAFF	TGCAGTGCTAGAGACGGCAGGGGGGCCAACACTGAAGCTTTCTTT
.	TRBJ1-5	.	TRBV6-1	CASYKSIGGNQPQHF	TGTGCCAGCTACAAGTCGATAGGGGGTAATCAGCCCCAGCATTTT
few	TRBJ2-5	.	TRBV5-6	CASSLRWKAPETQYF	TGTGCCAGCAGCTTAAGATGGAAGGCCCCAGAGACCCAGTACTTC
few	TRBJ1-2	.	TRBV18	CASSPQPNYGYTF	TGTGCCAGCTCACCCCAGCCAAACTATGGCTACACCTTC
.	TRBJ2-5	TRBD2	TRBV27	CASSTGLTWGETQYF	TGTGCCAGCAGTACGGGACTAACTTGGGGGGAGACCCAGTACTTC
many	TRBJ2-5	TRBD2	TRBV7-9	CASSMTTSGYQETQYF	TGTGCCAGCAGCATGACGACTAGCGGCTACCAAGAGACCCAGTACTTC
many	TRBJ2-7	TRBD2	TRBV3-1	CASSHRGLAGSSYEQYF	TGTGCCAGCAGCCACCGGGGACTAGCGGGAAGCTCCTACGAGCAGTACTTC
many	TRBJ2-3	TRBD2	TRBV29-1	CSVGERERTDTQYF	TGCAGCGTGGGGGAGCGGGAGAGAACAGATACGCAGTATTTT
.	TRBJ1-1	TRBD1	TRBV20-1	CSAREQGAGTEAFF	TGCAGTGCTAGAGAACAGGGGGCCGGGACTGAAGCTTTCTTT
few	TRBJ1-6	.	TRBV25-1	CASSEPGSYNSPLHF	TGTGCCAGCAGTGAACCAGGGTCTTATAATTCACCCCTCCACTTT
.	TRBJ2-3	TRBD1	TRBV18	CASSPGQGVADTQYF	TGTGCCAGCTCACCGGGACAGGGGGTCGCAGATACGCAGTATTTT
many	TRBJ2-1	TRBD2	TRBV11-2	CASSLAGGPQPYNEQFF	TGTGCCAGCAGCTTAGCGGGAGGGCCGCAACCCTACAATGAGCAGTTCTTC
many	TRBJ2-5	.	TRBV20-1	CSARDPQETQYF	TGCAGTGCCCGGGACCCGCAAGAGACCCAGTACTTC
.	TRBJ2-1	.	TRBV7-4	CASSVEFGAKRYEQFF	TGTGCCAGCAGCGTAGAGTTCGGGGCGAAAAGGTATGAGCAGTTCTTC
.	TRBJ2-2	.	TRBV19	CASSIETDTGELFF	TGTGCCAGTAGTATAGAAACGGACACCGGGGAGCTGTTTTTT
many	TRBJ2-7	TRBD2	TRBV12-3/TRBV12-4	CASSGGRLSPRAEQYF	TGTGCCAGCAGCGGGGGGAGACTCTCTCCCCGCGCGGAGCAGTACTTC
.	TRBJ2-2	TRBD1	TRBV9	CASTTKDRGAGELFF	TGTGCCAGCACGACCAAGGACAGGGGAGCCGGGGAGCTGTTTTTT
many	TRBJ2-5	TRBD2	TRBV5-1	CASSMTSGTSRETQYF	TGCGCCAGCAGCATGACTAGCGGGACGAGTAGAGAGACCCAGTACTTC
few	TRBJ2-1	TRBD2	TRBV6-2/TRBV6-3	CASSYSTSGDNEQFF	TGTGCCAGCAGTTACTCGACTAGCGGGGACAATGAGCAGTTCTTC
.	TRBJ2-5	TRBD1	TRBV11-2	CASSTGTGGVQETQYF	TGTGCCAGCAGCACGGGGACAGGCGGAGTCCAAGAGACCCAGTACTTC
many	TRBJ1-1	TRBD1	TRBV6-1	CASSATGGNTEAFF	TGTGCCAGCAGTGCTACAGGGGGTAACACTGAAGCTTTCTTT
.	TRBJ2-2	TRBD2	TRBV19	CASSRGGRSLNTGELFF	TGTGCCAGTAGTCGGGGGGGCCGATCTCTGAACACCGGGGAGCTGTTTTTT
many	TRBJ2-3	TRBD1	TRBV20-1	CSARDRANTDTQYF	TGCAGTGCTCGGGACAGGGCCAACACAGATACGCAGTATTTT
few	TRBJ2-5	TRBD1	TRBV6-1	CASRLGTGIETQYF	TGTGCCAGCCGGCTCGGGACAGGGATAGAGACCCAGTACTTC
many	TRBJ2-3	.	TRBV27	CASSLLGWRDTQYF	TGTGCCAGCAGTTTACTGGGTTGGCGAGATACGCAGTATTTT
few	TRBJ1-3	TRBD1	TRBV5-6	CASPSGQASSGNTIYF	TGTGCCAGCCCGTCGGGACAGGCTTCCTCTGGAAACACCATATATTTT
few	TRBJ1-5	.	TRBV20-1	CSVQAGGGSNQPQHF	TGCAGTGTTCAAGCGGGGGGGGGTAGCAATCAGCCCCAGCATTTT